One and the same sample provided the 26 T cell receptor beta chains below, sequenced in a study of T cells after yellow fever vaccination. Each CDR3 protein is one row after TCRdb ran MiXCR on the 5' RACE reads. The table records just over 250,000 distinct CDR3 sequences, 5.2% of them present only once. Sequencing used CD4+ T cells sorted from PBMCs, obtained on the day of the yellow fever booster vaccination. The source is a man aged 18 to 30 who received the YFV17D yellow fever vaccine.

The chain employs TRBV9 and TRBJ2-5; no clear D. V dropped 0 bases and J dropped 1 base, with 7 bases sitting between them. Germline V gene sequence: CDR1 SGDLS, CDR2 YYNGEE. The CDR3 runs 14 residues. This CDR3 is CASSVGTAQETQYF. For the CDR3, the DNA is TGTGCCAGCAGCGTAGGAACAGCCCAAGAGACCCAGTACTTC.

A word on this clonotype: A junction end diverges from the germline sequence, so it may reflect a read error. The chain combines TRBV2 with TRBJ1-5, with D maybe TRBD1 (6 bases). The CDR3 spans 15 residues. Germline loops: CDR1 SNHLY, CDR2 FYNNEI. The CDR3 reads CASSEAPAGDQLQHF. The CDR3, as DNA: TGTGCCAGCAGTGAAGCGCCGGCAGGGGATCAGCTCCAGCATTTT.

This rearrangement joins TRBV5-1 to TRBJ2-1; D is unresolved. Germline CDR1 SGHRS, CDR2 YFSETQ. The length of the CDR3 is 16 residues. The germline V and J ends were trimmed by 4 bases and 8 bases, with 22 bases remaining between them. The CDR3 loop is CASSLGVVVSIDEQFF. CDR3 DNA sequence: TGCGCCAGCAGCCTAGGAGTCGTGGTGAGCATCGATGAGCAGTTCTTC.

This clonotype has only a few counts. The chain combines TRBV24-1 with TRBJ2-3, with D possibly TRBD1 on 5 matching bases. There are 14 residues in the CDR3. Trimming left V 5 bases short and J 4 bases short, with 12 bases between. Per germline, CDR1 KGHDR and CDR2 SFDVKD. CDR3 in DNA: TGTGCCACCAGTGTAACAGGTTTCGCAGATACGCAGTATTTT. Translated, it gives CATSVTGFADTQYF.

This clonotype has only a few counts. V is TRBV7-3 and J is TRBJ1-2; no clear D gene. This CDR3 has 13 amino acids. Germline CDR1 SGHTA, CDR2 FQGTGA. Trimming removed 5 bases from V and 8 bases from J, with 15 bases in between. CDR3 coding DNA: TGTGCCAGCAGCCCCTGGCGGGGAGGAGGCTACACCTTC. Protein sequence: CASSPWRGGGYTF.

The chain couples TRBV5-4 to TRBJ1-1; D perhaps matches TRBD1 (6 bases). Trimming took off 3 bases at V and 1 base at J, with 10 bases between the two ends. This CDR3 has 14 residues. Germline V lookup: CDR1 SGHNT, CDR2 YYREEE (reference sequence). In nucleotides, the CDR3 is TGTGCCAGCAGCTATAACAGGGCGAACACTGAAGCTTTCTTT. Its translation is CASSYNRANTEAFF.

The sample holds many counts of this clonotype. The V call is TRBV20-1, the J call TRBJ2-2; 10 bases agree with TRBD2. Germline V gene lookup returns CDR1 DFQATT and CDR2 SNEGSKA (reference sequence). V dropped 2 bases and J dropped 2; count of bases not matched to a gene: 14. There are 19 residues in the CDR3. The CDR3 here is CSARSPSGGSLLNTGELFF. CDR3 coding DNA: TGCAGTGCTAGATCCCCTAGCGGGGGATCCCTACTTAACACCGGGGAGCTGTTTTTT.

Ten or more counts support this clonotype. The J gene is TRBJ2-7, the V gene TRBV7-2, with D possibly being TRBD1 or TRBD2 (6 bases each). V was clipped by 1 base and J by 10 bases, with 17 bases between them. The CDR3 has 14 amino acids. Per the germline V gene, CDR1 is SGHTA and CDR2 is FQGNSA. The CDR3 loop is CASSLGGATIKQYF. As DNA, the CDR3 is TGTGCCAGCAGCTTAGGGGGGGCGACTATTAAACAGTACTTC.

The V gene is TRBV9, the J gene TRBJ1-2; TRBD1 aligns across 7 bases. Germline V gene lookup returns CDR1 SGDLS and CDR2 YYNGEE. V shed 3 bases and J 8 bases; nucleotides not matched to a gene: 7. This CDR3 has 13 amino acids. This CDR3 is CASSATVQGGYTF. CDR3 nucleotides: TGTGCCAGCAGCGCTACCGTACAGGGGGGCTACACCTTC.

In its sample, this clonotype was seen a few times. The gene calls are TRBV7-9 and TRBJ1-4, with 8 bases fitting TRBD1. The V segment lost 5 bases and the J segment 7 bases; nucleotides outside the gene matches: 15. CDR1 and CDR2 (germline): SEHNR, FQNEAQ (reference sequence). The CDR3 has 17 amino acids. The CDR3 DNA reads TGTGCCAGCAGCCCCGGACAGGGAAATGGGGCGCGTGAAAAACTGTTTTTT. This encodes CASSPGQGNGAREKLFF. The complete variable domain, with remaining parts taken from reference TRBV7-9 and TRBJ1-4, reads DTGVSQNPRHKITKRGQNVTFRCDPISEHNRLYWYRQTLGQGPEFLTYFQNEAQLEKSRLLSDRFSAERPKGSFSTLEIQRTEQGDSAMYLCASSPGQGNGAREKLFFGSGTQLSVL.

This clonotype was counted between two and nine times. The V and J genes are TRBV5-1 and TRBJ1-4; tentative D call: TRBD1 (5 bases). V was cut by 2 bases and J by 5 bases, with 10 bases left in between. Germline V lookup: CDR1 SGHRS, CDR2 YFSETQ. This CDR3 contains 14 residues. CDR3 sequence: CASSFGTGNEKLFF. The CDR3 region has the DNA TGCGCCAGCAGCTTCGGGACGGGGAATGAAAAACTGTTTTTT.

This clonotype has ten or more counts. The chain links TRBV5-1 to TRBJ2-7, with a possible D match to TRBD2 (5 bases). Germline-derived CDR1 and CDR2 are SGHRS and YFSETQ. V lost 3 bases, J lost 2 bases, and 15 bases lay in between. This CDR3 comprises 15 residues. CDR3 in amino acids: CASSWNARGTYEQYF. As DNA, the CDR3 is TGCGCCAGCAGCTGGAATGCCCGGGGAACCTACGAGCAGTACTTC.

This clonotype was seen more than once but under ten times. The chain uses TRBV10-3 and TRBJ1-4; 9 nucleotides align to TRBD1. Looked up from germline, CDR1 is ENHRY and CDR2 is SYGVKD. The CDR3 has 18 residues. The V and J ends lost 6 bases and 3 bases, in that order; junction bases with no gene match: 14. The chain's CDR3 is CAISPGTGSTGANEKLFF. The CDR3 DNA is TGTGCCATCAGCCCCGGGACAGGGTCCACCGGGGCTAATGAAAAACTGTTTTTT.

This clonotype was observed a few times. The chain combines TRBV14 with TRBJ2-5; D is unclear. Germline V gene data show CDR1 as SGHDN and CDR2 as FVKESK. The CDR3 has 14 residues. Deletions cut 4 bases from V and 5 bases from J, with 14 bases between. The chain's CDR3 is CASSRETLGETQYF. CDR3 DNA sequence: TGTGCCAGCAGCCGCGAGACGCTCGGGGAGACCCAGTACTTC.

This clonotype has a handful of counts. The chain recombines TRBV20-1 with TRBJ1-5; no clear D gene. V was trimmed by 0 bases and J by 4 bases, leaving 7 bases between them. Germline lookup yields CDR1 DFQATT and CDR2 SNEGSKA (reference sequence). The CDR3 extends over 13 amino acids. The CDR3 here is CSAREPGNQPQHF. The CDR3 DNA reads as TGCAGTGCTAGAGAGCCAGGAAATCAGCCCCAGCATTTT.

The chain combines TRBV5-1 with TRBJ2-3; D is undetermined. The CDR3 is 15 amino acids. The germline gives CDR1 SGHRS, CDR2 YFSETQ. V lost 0 bases to trimming and J lost 0 bases, with 8 bases between them. This CDR3 reads CASSLDPSSTDTQYF. The CDR3 DNA is TGCGCCAGCAGCTTGGATCCGTCGAGCACAGATACGCAGTATTTT. Variable domain in full (rest from reference TRBV5-1 and TRBJ2-3): KAGVTQTPRYLIKTRGQQVTLSCSPISGHRSVSWYQQTPGQGLQFLFEYFSETQRNKGNFPGRFSGRQFSNSRSEMNVSTLELGDSALYLCASSLDPSSTDTQYFGPGTRLTVL.

This clonotype was seen only a few times. The chain carries TRBV5-4 and TRBJ2-3; 10 positions match TRBD1. This CDR3 contains 15 residues. Germline loops: CDR1 SGHNT, CDR2 YYREEE (reference sequence). The V gene end was trimmed by 4 bases and the J gene end by 4 bases; junction bases not matched to a gene: 6. The CDR3 nucleotides are TGTGCCAGCAGCAGACAGGGGGCGAACCCAGATACGCAGTATTTT. It translates to CASSRQGANPDTQYF.

This clonotype was recorded a few times. The chain uses TRBV7-2 and TRBJ1-3; 7 bases are a match to TRBD1. The germline CDR1 and CDR2 sequences are SGHTA and FQGNSA. CDR3 size: 16 residues. The V gene end was trimmed by 6 bases and the J gene end by 4 bases; junction bases not matched to a gene: 12. The CDR3 DNA reads TGTGCCAGCAGTCTCCTCGGAGCCAGGGGGGGAAACACCATATATTTT. Amino acid sequence: CASSLLGARGGNTIYF.

This clonotype has a handful of counts. The V gene is TRBV5-1, the J gene TRBJ2-5; tentative D call: TRBD2 (6 bases). CDR1 is SGHRS, CDR2 YFSETQ, per germline. V was shortened by 4 bases and J by 0 bases, with 13 bases between the two germline ends. The CDR3 totals 15 residues. This chain's CDR3 is CASSPGLQYQETQYF. CDR3 bases: TGCGCCAGCAGCCCCGGACTACAGTACCAAGAGACCCAGTACTTC.

This clonotype has at least ten counts. This sequence joins TRBV5-1 and TRBJ2-1; 7 bases map to TRBD2. The CDR3 extends over 14 amino acids. Trimming removed 5 bases from V and 8 bases from J; junction bases left unmatched: 10. The V gene's germline CDR1 is SGHRS and CDR2 YFSETQ. CDR3 nucleotide sequence: TGCGCCAGCAGGGACGAAGCGGGGTTTGATGAGCAGTTCTTC. Residues: CASRDEAGFDEQFF.

This clonotype was seen only a few times. The chain joins TRBV7-9 to TRBJ1-5; 7 nucleotides line up with TRBD1. The CDR3 is 14 amino acids. Germline CDR1 SEHNR, CDR2 FQNEAQ (reference sequence). V was clipped by 3 bases and J by 6 bases; unmatched bases: 5. The CDR3 DNA reads TGTGCCAGCAGCTTCGGGGCAGGGGGTCAGCCCCAGCATTTT. Amino acid sequence: CASSFGAGGQPQHF.

The CDR3 here is CASSYSQGLTEAFF. The CDR3 bases are TGTGCCAGCAGTTACTCCCAGGGGCTCACTGAAGCTTTCTTT. The J gene is TRBJ1-1, the V gene TRBV6-6, with a possible D match to TRBD1 (6 bases). CDR1 and CDR2 from the germline V gene are MNHNY and SVGAGI (reference sequence). The ends were cut back, 0 bases at V and 4 bases at J, with 9 bases in the middle. The length of the CDR3 is 14 residues.

This clonotype has more than one count but fewer than ten. CDR3 sequence: CAWNRQEPQETQYF. The CDR3 DNA follows: TGTGCCTGGAACCGGCAGGAACCCCAAGAGACCCAGTACTTC. The J gene is TRBJ2-5, the V gene TRBV30; D unresolved. V gave up 4 bases and J gave up 1 base, with 13 bases separating them. Germline loops: CDR1 GTSNPN, CDR2 SVGIG (reference sequence). The CDR3 has 14 residues.

This clonotype was counted at least ten times. This chain connects TRBV5-1 to TRBJ1-1; TRBD1 is a possible D gene (6 bases). CDR3 length equals 14 residues. CDR1 and CDR2 from the germline V gene are SGHRS and YFSETQ. Trimming cost V 0 bases and J 10 bases, with 16 bases left between them. CDR3 DNA: TGCGCCAGCAGCTTGGGGGGGGCCTCGGCGGCAGCTTTCTTT. This translates into CASSLGGASAAAFF.

This clonotype was detected only once. A much more abundant neighbour one base away suggests this may be a read error. J is TRBJ2-2 and V is TRBV12-3 or TRBV12-4; D might be TRBD2 (6 bases). CDR3 length: 13 residues. V lost 7 bases to trimming and J lost 6 bases, with 12 bases between them. Here the CDR3 reads CASISSGAGELFF. The CDR3 DNA reads as TGTGCCAGCATCTCCTCGGGGGCCGGGGAGCTGTTTTTT.

The rearrangement links TRBV6-5 to TRBJ2-1; TRBD1 aligns across 7 bases. This CDR3 is 13 amino acids long. CDR1 MNHEY and CDR2 SVGAGI come from the germline V gene. V was pared by 5 bases and J by 4 bases, with 2 bases of the junction left unmatched. CDR3 bases: TGTGCCAGCAGTGGACAGGAATACAATGAGCAGTTCTTC. This sequence encodes CASSGQEYNEQFF.